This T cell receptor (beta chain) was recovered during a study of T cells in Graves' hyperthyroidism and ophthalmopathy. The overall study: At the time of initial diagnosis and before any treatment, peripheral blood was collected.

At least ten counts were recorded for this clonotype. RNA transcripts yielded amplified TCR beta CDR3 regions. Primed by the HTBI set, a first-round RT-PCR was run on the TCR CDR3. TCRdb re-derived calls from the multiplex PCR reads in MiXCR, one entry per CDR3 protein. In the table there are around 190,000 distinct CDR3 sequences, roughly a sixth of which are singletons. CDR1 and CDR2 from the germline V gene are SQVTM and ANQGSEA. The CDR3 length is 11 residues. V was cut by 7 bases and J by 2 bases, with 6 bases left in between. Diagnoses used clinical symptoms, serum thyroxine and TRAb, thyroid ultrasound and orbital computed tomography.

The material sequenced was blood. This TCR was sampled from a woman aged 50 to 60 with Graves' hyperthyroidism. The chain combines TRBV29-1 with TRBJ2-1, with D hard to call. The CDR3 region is CSARTYNEQFF. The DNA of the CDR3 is TGCAGCGCGCGAACCTACAATGAGCAGTTCTTC.